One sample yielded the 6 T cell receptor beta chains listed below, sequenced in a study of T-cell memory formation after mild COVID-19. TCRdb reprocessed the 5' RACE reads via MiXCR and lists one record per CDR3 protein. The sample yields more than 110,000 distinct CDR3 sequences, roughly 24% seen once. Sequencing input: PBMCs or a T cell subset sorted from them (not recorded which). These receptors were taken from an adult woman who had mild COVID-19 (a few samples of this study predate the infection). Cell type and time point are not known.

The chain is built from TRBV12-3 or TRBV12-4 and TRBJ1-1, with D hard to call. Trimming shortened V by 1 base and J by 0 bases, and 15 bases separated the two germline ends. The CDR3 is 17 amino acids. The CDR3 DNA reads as TGTGCCAGCAGTTTAGGTCCCCCTGTAGAAATGAACACTGAAGCTTTCTTT. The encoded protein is CASSLGPPVEMNTEAFF.

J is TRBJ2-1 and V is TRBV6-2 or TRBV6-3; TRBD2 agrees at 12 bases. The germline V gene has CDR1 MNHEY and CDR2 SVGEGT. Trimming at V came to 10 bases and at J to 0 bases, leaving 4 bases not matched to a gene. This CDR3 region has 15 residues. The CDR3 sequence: CATKTSGSSYNEQFF. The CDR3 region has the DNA TGTGCCACCAAGACTAGCGGGAGCTCCTACAATGAGCAGTTCTTC.

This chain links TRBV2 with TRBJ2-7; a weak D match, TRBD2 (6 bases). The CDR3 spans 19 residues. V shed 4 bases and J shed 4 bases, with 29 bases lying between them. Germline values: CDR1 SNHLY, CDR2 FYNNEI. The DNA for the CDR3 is TGTGCCAGCAGTGGTGGCGGCGCGGGGCCTCAACCTTCCTTTTACGAGCAGTACTTC. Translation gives CASSGGGAGPQPSFYEQYF.

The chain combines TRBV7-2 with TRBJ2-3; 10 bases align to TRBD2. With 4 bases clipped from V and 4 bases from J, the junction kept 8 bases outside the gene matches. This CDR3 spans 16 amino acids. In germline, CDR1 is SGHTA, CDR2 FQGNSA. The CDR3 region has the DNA TGTGCCAGCAGCTCCCAAGCGGGAGGGCCCTCAGATACGCAGTATTTT. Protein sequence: CASSSQAGGPSDTQYF.

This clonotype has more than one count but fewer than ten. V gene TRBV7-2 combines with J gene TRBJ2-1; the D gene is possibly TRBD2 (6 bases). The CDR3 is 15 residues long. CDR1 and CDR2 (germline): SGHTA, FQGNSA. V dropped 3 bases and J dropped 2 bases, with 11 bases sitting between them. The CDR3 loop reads CASSFEEGAYNEQFF. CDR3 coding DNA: TGTGCCAGCAGCTTCGAGGAGGGCGCCTACAATGAGCAGTTCTTC.

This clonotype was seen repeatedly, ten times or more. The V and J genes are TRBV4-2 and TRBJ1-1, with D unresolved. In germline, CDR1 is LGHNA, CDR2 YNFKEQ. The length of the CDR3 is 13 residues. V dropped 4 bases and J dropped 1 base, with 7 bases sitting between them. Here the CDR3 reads CASSRTPNTEAFF. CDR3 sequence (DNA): TGTGCCAGCAGCCGAACACCGAACACTGAAGCTTTCTTT.